The clone carrying this T cell receptor (beta chain) was recorded many times. These data originate in a study of response to subunit inactivated influenza vaccine. V lost 3 bases and J lost 0, with 8 bases in between. Germline-derived CDR1 and CDR2 are SNHLY and FYNNEI. The CDR3 spans 15 residues. TCRdb re-analysed the RT-PCR reads in MiXCR, keeping a single row per CDR3 protein. The sample comprises around 790,000 distinct CDR3 sequences, 20% to 25% of which are singletons, and roughly 10% rests with the top ten. This TCR came from a man in his fifties who received an inactivated influenza vaccine. The chain links TRBV2 to TRBJ2-2; D tentatively reads TRBD1 or TRBD2 (5 bases each). This specimen was PBMCs from blood, taken less than 6 days after vaccination. The DNA of the CDR3 is TGTGCCAGCAGTGAGGGACCGACGAACACCGGGGAGCTGTTTTTT. This translates into CASSEGPTNTGELFF.